This entry lists 27 T cell receptor beta chains sequenced from one sample in a study of T-cell memory formation after mild COVID-19. TCRdb independently ran MiXCR on the 5' RACE reads; one entry per CDR3 protein. The sample lists over 400,000 distinct CDR3 sequences, more than 20% occurring once. Sequencing was carried out using PBMCs or a T cell subset sorted from them (not recorded which). The receptors shown here come from an adult woman who had mild COVID-19 (a few samples of this study predate the infection). Cell type and time point are not known.

The gene calls are TRBV12-3 or TRBV12-4 and TRBJ1-2, with D tentatively TRBD1 (6 bases). The CDR3 has 17 residues. The V end was cut by 5 bases, the J end by 4 bases, with 23 bases between. The CDR3 sequence: CASSPERGGARPYGYTF. The CDR3 DNA sequence: TGTGCCAGCAGTCCCGAGAGAGGGGGGGCTAGGCCCTATGGCTACACCTTC.

This clonotype was counted between two and nine times. The V gene is TRBV7-2, the J gene TRBJ1-2; 8 bases agree with TRBD1. CDR3 length: 14 amino acids. Looked up from germline, CDR1 is SGHTA and CDR2 is FQGNSA. V was clipped by 4 bases and J by 4 bases; unmatched bases: 5. CDR3 DNA: TGTGCCAGCAGCTCCGACAGGGGATCCTATGGCTACACCTTC. Translated, it gives CASSSDRGSYGYTF.

This chain uses TRBV7-9 with TRBJ2-7; 12 bases agree with TRBD1. Germline CDR1 and CDR2: SEHNR and FQNEAQ (reference sequence). The CDR3 has 15 amino acids. After removal of 4 bases from V and 0 bases from J, the junction contained 1 base not matched to a gene. CDR3 sequence: CASSSGQGASYEQYF. The CDR3 DNA reads as TGTGCCAGCAGCTCGGGACAGGGGGCCTCCTACGAGCAGTACTTC.

This chain joins TRBV29-1 and TRBJ1-1; D is possibly TRBD1 (6 bases). The V gene's germline CDR1 is SQVTM and CDR2 ANQGSEA. V lost 8 bases and J 6 bases, leaving 22 bases between the germline ends. The CDR3 is 14 amino acids. CDR3 sequence (DNA): TGCAGCTCCCGCAGGGGAACCGTAGGACCTGAAGCTTTCTTT. This encodes CSSRRGTVGPEAFF.

This clonotype was counted a few times. V and J are TRBV16 and TRBJ1-5; no definite D call. Germline-derived CDR1 and CDR2 are KGHSY and FQNENV. V was cut by 2 bases and J by 1 base, with 9 bases left in between. This CDR3 contains 15 residues. The CDR3 region is CASSQISDSNQPQHF. DNA for the CDR3: TGTGCCAGCAGCCAAATCTCGGACAGCAATCAGCCCCAGCATTTT.

Only a few counts were recorded for this clonotype. At one of its ends the junction is not consistent with the germline gene, which may arise from a read error. This sequence joins TRBV7-8 and TRBJ2-5, with 8 bases fitting TRBD2. The germline gives CDR1 SGHVS, CDR2 FQNEAQ. This CDR3 spans 10 amino acids. CDR3 nucleotide sequence: TGTGCCAGCAGCGCGGGACTAGTATATTTC. This sequence encodes CASSAGLVYF.

This clonotype was observed a few times. V gene TRBV6-2 or TRBV6-3 combines with J gene TRBJ1-2; no firm D call. Germline lookup yields CDR1 MNHEY and CDR2 SVGEGT. The CDR3 is 14 residues long. V was pared by 0 bases and J by 1 base, with 6 bases between. Here the CDR3 reads CASSYSTDNYGYTF. The CDR3 DNA is TGTGCCAGCAGTTACTCCACAGATAACTATGGCTACACCTTC.

The chain couples TRBV29-1 to TRBJ2-1; a possible D gene is TRBD2 (7 bases). CDR3 length equals 11 residues. V lost 7 bases to trimming and J lost 16 bases, with 20 bases between them. Germline CDR1 SQVTM, CDR2 ANQGSEA. The CDR3 here is CSGAGRGVHFF. In DNA form, the CDR3 reads TGCAGCGGAGCTGGGAGGGGGGTGCATTTCTTC.

The rearrangement joins TRBV7-3 to TRBJ2-1, with 13 bases identical to TRBD2. V dropped 1 base and J dropped 8; count of bases not matched to a gene: 5. The germline V gene encodes CDR1 SGHTA and CDR2 FQGTGA. CDR3 length: 16 amino acids. The CDR3 here is CASSLMGLAGYHEQFF. Written as DNA, the CDR3 is TGTGCCAGCAGCTTAATGGGACTAGCGGGGTACCATGAGCAGTTCTTC.

The chain employs TRBV5-4 and TRBJ2-2, with D tentatively TRBD2 (5 bases). Germline V gives CDR1 SGHNT, CDR2 YYREEE (reference sequence). The CDR3 contains 16 residues. V lost 4 bases to trimming and J lost 5 bases, with 18 bases between them. The DNA for the CDR3 is TGTGCCAGCAGCCCCGAGACCGGGAACCCAACCGGGGAGCTGTTTTTT. It encodes CASSPETGNPTGELFF.

V is TRBV7-2 and J is TRBJ2-3; TRBD2 aligns across 10 bases. J gave up 6 bases and V 0 bases, and 3 bases lay outside the gene matches. Germline CDR1 reads SGHTA; CDR2 reads FQGNSA. The CDR3 spans 15 residues. CDR3 sequence reads: CASSLAVAGGDTQYF. As DNA, the CDR3 is TGTGCCAGCAGCTTAGCGGTAGCGGGAGGCGATACGCAGTATTTT.

This clonotype was recorded at least ten times. The chain has TRBV7-8 and TRBJ2-1; 12 nucleotides agree with TRBD2. Germline CDR1 reads SGHVS; CDR2 reads FQNEAQ. This CDR3 has 16 amino acids. The trim removed 3 bases at V and 5 bases at J, leaving 5 bases unmatched. The CDR3 DNA sequence: TGTGCCAGCAGCTTCCCTGGACTAGCGGGACACAATGAGCAGTTCTTC. As protein: CASSFPGLAGHNEQFF.

This clonotype was recorded many times. The genes are TRBV12-3 or TRBV12-4 and TRBJ2-5; 9 positions agree with TRBD2. J gave up 6 bases and V 6 bases, and 2 bases lay outside the gene matches. The CDR3 runs 12 residues. DNA of the CDR3: TGTGCCAGCAGCGGACTAGCGAAGACCCAGTACTTC. The encoded protein is CASSGLAKTQYF.

This clonotype has a handful of counts. The chain carries TRBV29-1 and TRBJ1-1, with TRBD1 matching over 7 bases. CDR1 is SQVTM and CDR2 is ANQGSEA in the germline V gene. J was trimmed by 4 bases and V by 4 bases; bases with no gene match: 12. The CDR3 has 15 amino acids. The CDR3 loop is CSVGARTGAGTEAFF. The CDR3, as DNA: TGCAGCGTTGGAGCCAGAACAGGGGCCGGCACTGAAGCTTTCTTT.

This clonotype was seen at least ten times. The chain links TRBV30 to TRBJ1-5; D is unclear. The V gene lost 1 base and the J gene lost 1 base, with 8 bases spanning the gap. This CDR3 contains 14 residues. The germline V gene has CDR1 GTSNPN and CDR2 SVGIG (reference sequence). The CDR3 region is CAWSAGISNQPQHF. The CDR3 DNA follows: TGTGCCTGGAGTGCCGGGATCAGCAATCAGCCCCAGCATTTT.

Only a few counts were recorded for this clonotype. The V gene is TRBV7-8, the J gene TRBJ2-3, with D tentatively TRBD2 (6 bases). Trimming took 3 bases from V and 4 from J, leaving 11 bases between them. Looked up from germline, CDR1 is SGHVS and CDR2 is FQNEAQ. The CDR3 consists of 14 residues. CDR3 region: CASSFGGWADTQYF. In nucleotides, the CDR3 is TGTGCCAGCAGCTTCGGGGGTTGGGCAGATACGCAGTATTTT.

The rearrangement joins TRBV9 to TRBJ2-7; no clear D gene. The germline CDR1 and CDR2 sequences are SGDLS and YYNGEE. V was trimmed by 0 bases and J by 6 bases, leaving 4 bases between them. The CDR3 is 11 amino acids. The CDR3 loop is CASSVAPEQYF. DNA for the CDR3: TGTGCCAGCAGCGTAGCCCCCGAGCAGTACTTC.

This clonotype was seen more than once but under ten times. The chain uses TRBV6-5 and TRBJ2-1; the match to TRBD2 covers 9 bases. Germline CDR1 and CDR2: MNHEY and SVGAGI. V trimming: 2 bases; J trimming: 1 base; junction bases outside the gene matches: 0. The CDR3 covers 15 residues. CDR3: CASSYLAGSYNEQFF. CDR3 sequence (DNA): TGTGCCAGCAGTTACCTAGCGGGATCCTACAATGAGCAGTTCTTC.

This clonotype was seen a handful of times. The rearrangement links TRBV19 to TRBJ2-3; the match to TRBD2 covers 7 bases. J was trimmed by 4 bases and V by 3 bases; bases with no gene match: 10. Germline-derived CDR1 and CDR2 are LNHDA and SQIVND (reference sequence). This CDR3 is built from 16 residues. The CDR3 region is CASSMAGAGLADTQYF. The CDR3 coding sequence is TGTGCCAGTAGTATGGCAGGAGCGGGGCTCGCAGATACGCAGTATTTT.

J is TRBJ1-5 and V is TRBV27; possibly TRBD1 for D (5 bases). Trimming shortened V by 2 bases and J by 2 bases, and 13 bases separated the two germline ends. Per the germline V gene, CDR1 is MNHEY and CDR2 is SMNVEV (reference sequence). The CDR3 is 16 residues long. The CDR3 spells CASSLGGAIGNQPQHF. The CDR3 DNA sequence: TGTGCCAGCAGTTTAGGAGGGGCCATTGGCAATCAGCCCCAGCATTTT.

The chain carries TRBV4-1 and TRBJ1-5, with D unclear. Trimming removed 1 base at V and 1 base at J, with 8 bases between. The CDR3 covers 15 residues. Germline values: CDR1 MGHRA, CDR2 YSYEKL. Here the CDR3 reads CASSQGDGSNQPQHF. Here the CDR3 DNA reads TGCGCCAGCAGCCAAGGGGATGGCAGCAATCAGCCCCAGCATTTT.

The rearrangement links TRBV5-1 to TRBJ1-2; 7 nucleotides align to TRBD1. The CDR3 contains 16 residues. Germline V gives CDR1 SGHRS, CDR2 YFSETQ. V was pared by 2 bases and J by 2 bases, with 9 bases of the junction left unmatched. CDR3 in DNA: TGCGCCAGCAGCTTCGGGGGTCCGGGACAGAACTATGGCTACACCTTC. Translating gives CASSFGGPGQNYGYTF.

The CDR3 protein is CASSRGQGQGQPQHF. CDR3 coding DNA: TGTGCCAGCAGCCGCGGACAGGGTCAGGGTCAGCCCCAGCATTTT. The chain links TRBV12-3 or TRBV12-4 to TRBJ1-5; 8 bases are a match to TRBD1. Trimming cost V 6 bases and J 6 bases; bases outside gene matches: 10. CDR3 size: 15 residues.

This clonotype has only a few counts. The J gene is TRBJ2-5, the V gene TRBV12-3 or TRBV12-4; TRBD2 agrees at 8 bases. Trimming took 6 bases from V and 5 from J; bases not matched to a gene: 8. The CDR3 covers 14 residues. In DNA, the CDR3 is TGTGCCAGCAGACCACGGGAGGGCCTGGAGACCCAGTACTTC. Translating gives CASRPREGLETQYF.

This chain connects TRBV5-5 to TRBJ2-7; D might be TRBD2 (6 bases). Germline lookup yields CDR1 SGHKS and CDR2 YYEKEE (reference sequence). V was trimmed by 1 base and J by 4 bases, leaving 12 bases between them. The CDR3 covers 14 residues. The DNA for the CDR3 is TGTGCCAGCAGCTTGAGGTCCGCGGGATACGAGCAGTACTTC. It specifies CASSLRSAGYEQYF. The whole variable domain, filled in from reference TRBV5-5 and TRBJ2-7, reads DAGVTQSPTHLIKTRGQQVTLRCSPISGHKSVSWYQQVLGQGPQFIFQYYEKEERGRGNFPDRFSARQFPNYSSELNVNALLLGDSALYLCASSLRSAGYEQYFGPGTRLTVT.

This sequence joins TRBV19 and TRBJ2-3; perhaps TRBD2 as D (5 bases). CDR1 is LNHDA, CDR2 SQIVND, per germline (reference sequence). V lost 11 bases and J 4 bases, leaving 10 bases between the germline ends. The CDR3 extends over 11 amino acids. The CDR3 sequence: CASVGADTQYF. CDR3 in DNA: TGTGCCTCGGTCGGGGCAGATACGCAGTATTTT.

This chain joins TRBV12-3 or TRBV12-4 and TRBJ1-3; D remains unclear. The CDR3 has 13 amino acids. V was cut by 4 bases and J by 3 bases, with 7 bases left in between. The CDR3 DNA reads as TGTGCCAGCAGTTCAATAGTTGGAAACACCATATATTTT. Residues: CASSSIVGNTIYF.